This T cell receptor (beta chain) appears in the sequencing data of a study of post-analysis software for immune sequencing data. V was clipped by 4 bases and J by 5 bases, with 16 bases between them. The CDR3 has 15 amino acids. Study outcomes and limitations: About five TRBV segments appeared more often in patients than in controls, and TRBV5-6, TRBV5-1 and TRBV20-1 were among these.

The TCR beta cDNA libraries contained unique molecular identifiers. One entry per CDR3 protein results from TCRdb running MiXCR on the PCR reads. The sample lists around 400,000 distinct CDR3 sequences, around a third occurring once. Points on this clonotype: Antigen unknown.

J is TRBJ2-3 and V is TRBV12-3 or TRBV12-4; a weak D match, TRBD2 (6 bases). The sample consisted of blood. The receptor's source is a girl under 18 with multiple sclerosis. The CDR3 region has the DNA TGTGCCAGCAGTTGGAATGCGGGACCCGGAGATACGCAGTATTTT. The encoded protein is CASSWNAGPGDTQYF.